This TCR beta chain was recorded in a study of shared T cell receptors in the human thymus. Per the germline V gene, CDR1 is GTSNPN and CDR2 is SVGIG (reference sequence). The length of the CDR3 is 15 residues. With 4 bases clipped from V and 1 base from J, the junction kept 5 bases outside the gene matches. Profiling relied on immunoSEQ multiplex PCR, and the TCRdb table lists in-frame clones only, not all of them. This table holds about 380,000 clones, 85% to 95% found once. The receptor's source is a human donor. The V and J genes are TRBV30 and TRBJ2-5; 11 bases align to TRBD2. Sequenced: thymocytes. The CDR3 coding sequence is TGTGCCTGGATGCCCGGGACTAGCGGCCAAGAGACCCAGTACTTC. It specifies CAWMPGTSGQETQYF.